These 29 T cell receptor beta chains were sequenced from one sample in a study of T-cell reconstitution after alpha-beta-depleted transplantation in children. The TCRbeta library incorporated unique molecular identifiers. MiXCR, run by TCRdb on the PCR reads, gives a single entry per CDR3 protein. The sample contains 350,000 to 400,000 distinct CDR3 sequences, roughly 15% of which appear only once. The specimen comprised PBMCs, sampled from the stem cell graft. The receptors derive from a human donor who donated a stem cell graft to a child with Fanconi anemia.

On this clonotype itself: The junction departs from the called germline gene at one end, perhaps through a read error. This chain connects TRBV7-7 to TRBJ2-2; D might be TRBD1 or TRBD2, each matching 5 bases. Germline V gives CDR1 SSHAT, CDR2 FNYEAQ (reference sequence). The CDR3 is made up of 15 amino acids. CDR3 nucleotide sequence: TGTGCTAGCAGCTTAAGGGACCAAGCCACCGGGGAGCTGTTTTTT. This translates into CASSLRDQATGELFF.

This clonotype was recorded a few times. The V and J genes are TRBV5-1 and TRBJ2-1; 7 nucleotides agree with TRBD1. Looked up from germline, CDR1 is SGHRS and CDR2 is YFSETQ. The CDR3 loop spans 15 amino acids. V dropped 3 bases and J dropped 8; count of bases not matched to a gene: 11. This chain's CDR3 is CASSWDSSSVDEQFF. For the CDR3, the DNA is TGCGCCAGCAGCTGGGACAGCTCAAGTGTGGATGAGCAGTTCTTC.

This chain joins TRBV7-9 and TRBJ1-1, with D perhaps TRBD1 (5 bases). The CDR3 loop spans 13 amino acids. Germline V gene sequence: CDR1 SEHNR, CDR2 FQNEAQ (reference sequence). Trimming cost V 3 bases and J 8 bases, with 13 bases left between them. The CDR3 DNA reads TGTGCCAGCAGCTTGGGGGGGGGACCCGAAGCTTTCTTT. It yields the protein CASSLGGGPEAFF.

The V gene is TRBV29-1, the J gene TRBJ2-3; D is unresolved. The CDR3 covers 12 residues. From germline, CDR1 is SQVTM and CDR2 ANQGSEA. V lost 2 bases, J lost 2 bases, and 5 bases lay in between. CDR3 amino acids: CSVERDTDTQYF. Here the CDR3 DNA reads TGCAGCGTTGAACGTGACACAGATACGCAGTATTTT.

This clonotype was recorded a few times. A far larger clone is one nucleotide away, so this likely arose from a read error. The chain carries TRBV5-1 and TRBJ1-1; D is undetermined. V dropped 2 bases and J dropped 0 bases, with 5 bases sitting between them. The CDR3 has 13 amino acids. Germline CDR1 reads SGHRS; CDR2 reads YFSETQ. The CDR3 reads CASSFEVNTEAFF. CDR3 DNA sequence: TGCGCCAGCAGCTTCGAGGTGAACACTGAAGCTTTCTTT.

This clonotype occurred many times. The chain joins TRBV5-1 to TRBJ2-5; TRBD1 aligns across 7 bases. Looked up from germline, CDR1 is SGHRS and CDR2 is YFSETQ. Trimming took 5 bases from V and 1 from J; bases not matched to a gene: 2. This CDR3 spans 13 amino acids. The CDR3 protein is CASRGDSQETQYF. CDR3 DNA sequence: TGCGCCAGCAGGGGGGACAGCCAAGAGACCCAGTACTTC.

This clonotype was seen at least ten times. The chain carries TRBV12-3 or TRBV12-4 and TRBJ2-3; the D call may be TRBD1 or TRBD2 (6 bases each). V was shortened by 4 bases and J by 3 bases, with 8 bases between the two germline ends. The CDR3 is 13 residues long. Here the CDR3 DNA reads TGTGCCAGCAGTTGGGGGGCTACAGATACGCAGTATTTT. It is translated as CASSWGATDTQYF.

This clonotype was picked up a small number of times. The V gene is TRBV6-2 or TRBV6-3, the J gene TRBJ1-5; D gene unclear. V lost 2 bases to trimming and J lost 0 bases, with 11 bases between them. Per germline, CDR1 MNHEY and CDR2 SVGEGT. The CDR3 consists of 16 residues. Here the CDR3 reads CASSYGFPDSNQPQHF. In DNA form, the CDR3 reads TGTGCCAGCAGTTACGGTTTTCCAGATAGCAATCAGCCCCAGCATTTT.

This rearrangement joins TRBV5-5 to TRBJ1-4, with D uncertain. Trimming removed 3 bases from V and 3 bases from J, with 12 bases in between. Germline V gene data show CDR1 as SGHKS and CDR2 as YYEKEE (reference sequence). This CDR3 comprises 15 residues. In DNA, the CDR3 is TGTGCCAGCAGCTGGCGGATGCTGGCTAATGAAAAACTGTTTTTT. It yields the protein CASSWRMLANEKLFF.

CDR3 sequence: CASSLEGGSNYGYTF. The CDR3 coding sequence is TGCGCCAGCAGCTTGGAGGGGGGATCTAACTATGGCTACACCTTC. V is TRBV5-1 and J is TRBJ1-2, with a tentative D call TRBD1 (6 bases). The ends were cut back, 0 bases at V and 0 bases at J, with 9 bases in the middle. The CDR3 has 15 amino acids. Germline-derived CDR1 and CDR2 are SGHRS and YFSETQ.

The V call is TRBV20-1, the J call TRBJ1-3; 8 bases fit TRBD1. V trimming: 4 bases; J trimming: 2 bases; junction bases outside the gene matches: 1. The CDR3 has 13 residues. Germline V gene sequence: CDR1 DFQATT, CDR2 SNEGSKA (reference sequence). CDR3 coding DNA: TGCAGTGCTAAGGGACAGGCTGGAAACACCATATATTTT. Translating it yields CSAKGQAGNTIYF.

This chain links TRBV6-1 with TRBJ1-2, with a possible D match to TRBD1 (5 bases). The CDR3 covers 14 residues. V lost 5 bases and J 4 bases, leaving 14 bases between the germline ends. Germline V gives CDR1 MNHNS, CDR2 SASEGT. The CDR3 DNA sequence: TGTGCCAGCAGTCCCGACAGCCGAGGCTATGGCTACACCTTC. This codes for CASSPDSRGYGYTF.

The rearrangement links TRBV3-1 to TRBJ2-1, with D perhaps matching TRBD1 or TRBD2 (5 bases each). CDR1 LGHDT and CDR2 YNNKEL come from the germline V gene (reference sequence). V lost 4 bases to trimming and J lost 4 bases, with 14 bases between them. The CDR3 is 15 residues long. The CDR3 DNA is TGTGCCAGCAGCCGGGGGTCGACAGCATACAATGAGCAGTTCTTC. Encoded protein: CASSRGSTAYNEQFF.

This chain links TRBV2 with TRBJ2-7; a weak D match, TRBD1 (5 bases). Germline-derived CDR1 and CDR2 are SNHLY and FYNNEI. V was shortened by 6 bases and J by 5 bases, with 11 bases between the two germline ends. This CDR3 has 12 amino acids. CDR3 residues: CASSAQGHEQYV. The DNA for the CDR3 is TGTGCCAGCAGCGCCCAGGGTCACGAGCAGTACGTC.

This clonotype was seen a few times. The CDR3 coding sequence is TGTGCCAGCAGCTTGATGGCTAGCGGGGTCGGGGAGCTGTTTTTT. It is translated as CASSLMASGVGELFF. The chain couples TRBV7-3 to TRBJ2-2; the match to TRBD2 covers 9 bases. This CDR3 region has 15 residues. The V segment lost 3 bases and the J segment 7 bases; nucleotides outside the gene matches: 6. Per germline, CDR1 SGHTA and CDR2 FQGTGA. The variable domain in full, with the rest retrieved from reference TRBV7-3 and TRBJ2-2, is GAGVSQTPSNKVTEKGKYVELRCDPISGHTALYWYRQSLGQGPEFLIYFQGTGAADDSGLPNDRFFAVRPEGSVSTLKIQRTERGDSAVYLCASSLMASGVGELFFGEGSRLTVL.

This clonotype has a count of ten or more. The rearrangement links TRBV18 to TRBJ2-5; D remains unclear. V lost 5 bases to trimming and J lost 0 bases, with 7 bases between them. The CDR3 length is 13 residues. Germline CDR1 reads KGHSH; CDR2 reads LQKENI. The DNA for the CDR3 is TGTGCCAGCTCATCTCAGTACCAAGAGACCCAGTACTTC. Residues: CASSSQYQETQYF.

This clonotype was counted between two and nine times. The chain employs TRBV5-1 and TRBJ1-1, with D maybe TRBD1 (6 bases). Between the trimmed V and J ends, which lost 4 bases and 0 bases, there was a span of 10 bases. The CDR3 runs 14 residues. CDR1 and CDR2 from the germline V gene are SGHRS and YFSETQ. This CDR3 is CASSRTALNTEAFF. The DNA of the CDR3 is TGCGCCAGCAGCAGGACAGCTTTGAACACTGAAGCTTTCTTT.

This clonotype was recorded at least ten times. This chain uses TRBV27 with TRBJ1-6; possible D gene TRBD1, 5 bases. The germline gives CDR1 MNHEY, CDR2 SMNVEV (reference sequence). Trimming took off 2 bases at V and 10 bases at J, with 15 bases between the two ends. CDR3 length equals 15 residues. CDR3 region: CASSLGGVVQSPLHF. Written as DNA, the CDR3 is TGTGCCAGCAGTTTAGGAGGGGTCGTTCAGTCACCCCTCCACTTT.

This clonotype has more than one count but fewer than ten. The chain is built from TRBV12-3 or TRBV12-4 and TRBJ1-1, with D possibly being TRBD1 (5 bases). V lost 5 bases and J lost 3, with 13 bases in between. CDR3 length: 14 amino acids. CDR3 DNA: TGTGCCAGCAGTACCGGGACGGGATACACTGAAGCTTTCTTT. Translation: CASSTGTGYTEAFF.

The chain links TRBV11-2 to TRBJ2-1, with D perhaps TRBD1 (5 bases). Germline V lookup: CDR1 SGHAT, CDR2 FQNNGV. The V gene lost 0 bases and the J gene lost 8 bases, with 14 bases spanning the gap. The CDR3 totals 15 residues. The CDR3 DNA sequence: TGTGCCAGCAGCTTAGATTCGGTCAGGGCCGATGAGCAGTTCTTC. Residues: CASSLDSVRADEQFF.

V usage is TRBV28 and J usage is TRBJ2-1, with 8 bases matching TRBD1. Per germline, CDR1 MDHEN and CDR2 SYDVKM. The CDR3 is 17 residues long. J gave up 9 bases and V 2 bases, and 15 bases lay outside the gene matches. The chain's CDR3 is CASSLGLGQAVYGEQFF. The CDR3 DNA reads TGTGCCAGCAGTTTAGGGTTGGGACAGGCGGTATATGGTGAGCAGTTCTTC.

This chain uses TRBV7-2 with TRBJ2-7, with TRBD2 as a possible D gene (7 bases). The germline CDR1 and CDR2 sequences are SGHTA and FQGNSA. The V end lost 5 bases, the J end lost 0 bases, and 11 bases lay between the germline ends. CDR3 size: 14 residues. Here the CDR3 reads CASSPGGFSYEQYF. The CDR3 nucleotides read TGTGCCAGCAGCCCGGGGGGCTTCTCCTACGAGCAGTACTTC.

This clonotype was recorded a few times. The CDR3 DNA sequence: TGTGCCAGCAGCCCTAGGGACAAACCTCTCCGTGGCTACACCTTC. Translating it yields CASSPRDKPLRGYTF. The chain has TRBV7-2 and TRBJ1-2; weak D call: TRBD1 (6 bases). V lost 5 bases, J lost 7 bases, and 20 bases lay in between. The CDR3 consists of 15 residues. Looked up from germline, CDR1 is SGHTA and CDR2 is FQGNSA.

Many counts were recorded for this clonotype. The rearrangement links TRBV9 to TRBJ2-7; D remains unclear. Per germline, CDR1 SGDLS and CDR2 YYNGEE. Trimming took off 0 bases at V and 5 bases at J, with 12 bases between the two ends. This CDR3 is built from 14 residues. CDR3 protein: CASSVGGSSHEQYF. In DNA, the CDR3 is TGTGCCAGCAGCGTAGGGGGATCGTCCCACGAGCAGTACTTC.

V gene TRBV5-5 combines with J gene TRBJ2-7; 8 bases are shared with TRBD1. The germline CDR1 and CDR2 sequences are SGHKS and YYEKEE (reference sequence). The CDR3 loop spans 16 amino acids. V was pared by 4 bases and J by 0 bases, with 9 bases of the junction left unmatched. CDR3 coding DNA: TGTGCCAGCAGCCCTGATTGGACAGGGAGCTCCTACGAGCAGTACGTC. Protein product: CASSPDWTGSSYEQYV.

This chain connects TRBV20-1 to TRBJ2-3; the match to TRBD2 covers 8 bases. The trim removed 6 bases at V and 6 bases at J, leaving 14 bases unmatched. Germline V gives CDR1 DFQATT, CDR2 SNEGSKA (reference sequence). This CDR3 is built from 15 residues. The CDR3 DNA follows: TGCAGTGCCGCAGCACGGGGGGGCCGGCCCGATACGCAGTATTTT. Translating gives CSAAARGGRPDTQYF.

This clonotype was seen ten or more times. The chain couples TRBV5-6 to TRBJ2-7; 9 nucleotides match TRBD1. Germline V lookup: CDR1 SGHDT, CDR2 YYEEEE. The trim removed 4 bases at V and 2 bases at J, leaving 4 bases unmatched. CDR3 length: 14 amino acids. In DNA form, the CDR3 reads TGTGCCAGCAGCCCCCGGGACAGGGCCTACGAGCAGTACTTC. Translated, it gives CASSPRDRAYEQYF.

V gene TRBV20-1 combines with J gene TRBJ2-7; 8 nucleotides match TRBD1. V lost 2 bases, J lost 4 bases, and 4 bases stayed unmatched. CDR3 length equals 13 residues. Germline CDR1 and CDR2: DFQATT and SNEGSKA (reference sequence). The CDR3 protein is CSARPQGAYEQYV. The DNA of the CDR3 is TGCAGTGCTAGACCGCAGGGGGCTTACGAGCAGTACGTC.

CDR3 in amino acids: CASSPRSGGREEQFF. The DNA of the CDR3 is TGTGCCAGCAGCCCCCGGAGCGGGGGCCGGGAGGAGCAGTTCTTC. The chain recombines TRBV7-2 with TRBJ2-1, with 8 bases fitting TRBD2. The V segment lost 5 bases and the J segment 10 bases; nucleotides outside the gene matches: 13. Germline CDR1 reads SGHTA; CDR2 reads FQGNSA. CDR3 size: 15 residues. Full variable domain (missing parts from reference TRBV7-2 and TRBJ2-1): GAGVSQSPSNKVTEKGKDVELRCDPISGHTALYWYRQSLGQGLEFLIYFQGNSAPDKSGLPSDRFSAERTGGSVSTLTIQRTQQEDSAVYLCASSPRSGGREEQFFGPGTRLTVL.